Shown below are 13 T cell receptor beta chains from a single sample sequenced in a study of vaccination and CD4 T cells after COVID-19. Treatment noted: approximately nine-day PBMC culture with coronavirus spike peptide pools or control peptides (ViraFEST assay). Antigens of these TCRs are unknown. The Oncomine TCR Beta short-read assay sequenced DNA from cultured CD4+ T cells. Via MiXCR, TCRdb re-called the PCR reads, giving one row per CDR3 protein. The table has approximately 11,000 distinct CDR3 sequences, about half seen once. Material for sequencing was CD4+ T cells from blood, cultured in vitro. The receptors derive from a human donor who had recovered from COVID-19.

This chain uses TRBV6-1 with TRBJ1-5; no clear D gene. The length of the CDR3 is 16 residues. Germline CDR1 reads MNHNS; CDR2 reads SASEGT. V lost 1 base, J lost 0 bases, and 10 bases lay in between. The CDR3 region has the DNA TGTGCCAGCAGTGAAGGTCCCGGCTTTAGCAATCAGCCCCAGCATTTT. It yields the protein CASSEGPGFSNQPQHF.

The chain employs TRBV6-5 and TRBJ2-1; D remains ambiguous. This CDR3 is 15 amino acids long. Looked up from germline, CDR1 is MNHEY and CDR2 is SVGAGI. The V and J ends lost 4 bases and 5 bases respectively, with 15 bases between them. This CDR3 reads CASSSYTYSDNEQFF. The CDR3 nucleotides read TGTGCCAGCAGTTCGTACACCTATTCGGACAATGAGCAGTTCTTC.

The chain employs TRBV6-1 and TRBJ2-3; 13 bases fit TRBD2. The germline gives CDR1 MNHNS, CDR2 SASEGT. This CDR3 is 17 amino acids long. Trimming took 6 bases from V and 2 from J; bases not matched to a gene: 8. As DNA, the CDR3 is TGTGCCAGCAGCGAAACCGGGACTAGCGGGACCACAGATACGCAGTATTTT. It codes for CASSETGTSGTTDTQYF.

The chain employs TRBV20-1 and TRBJ2-2; 11 positions match TRBD2. Germline CDR1 and CDR2: DFQATT and SNEGSKA (reference sequence). The CDR3 has 16 amino acids. Unmatched junction bases numbered 7, after V lost 3 bases and J lost 4 bases. DNA for the CDR3: TGCAGTGCTAGCCAGACTAGCGGGGTGGCCACCGGGGAGCTGTTTTTT. It specifies CSASQTSGVATGELFF.

The CDR3 DNA sequence: TGTGCCAGCAGCTTATCGGGACAGAGCACAGATACGCAGTATTTT. Encoded protein: CASSLSGQSTDTQYF. The chain carries TRBV7-6 and TRBJ2-3, with 7 bases identical to TRBD1. The CDR3 extends over 15 amino acids. Trimming took 2 bases from V and 0 from J; bases not matched to a gene: 2. The germline V gene encodes CDR1 SGHVS and CDR2 FNYEAQ.

This clonotype has more than one count but fewer than ten. This chain links TRBV20-1 with TRBJ1-2; D is perhaps TRBD1 (5 bases). The V gene's germline CDR1 is DFQATT and CDR2 SNEGSKA (reference sequence). Trimming stripped 1 base from V and 4 bases from J, with 13 bases between. CDR3 size: 14 residues. CDR3 residues: CSARGDSGTYGYTF. CDR3 bases: TGCAGTGCTAGAGGGGACTCCGGTACCTATGGCTACACCTTC.

This clonotype was seen once. The chain joins TRBV20-1 to TRBJ1-2; no clear D. The CDR3 loop spans 13 amino acids. The V gene lost 5 bases and the J gene lost 12 bases, with 22 bases spanning the gap. The germline V gene has CDR1 DFQATT and CDR2 SNEGSKA (reference sequence). The CDR3 loop is CSAHALRASLHTF. The CDR3 DNA is TGCAGTGCTCACGCCCTAAGGGCCTCACTGCACACCTTC.

The V and J genes are TRBV7-2 and TRBJ1-3; maybe TRBD1 (5 bases). This CDR3 is built from 14 residues. With 2 bases removed from V and 3 bases from J, the gap between germline ends came to 8 bases. CDR1 and CDR2 (germline): SGHTA, FQGNSA. Written as DNA, the CDR3 is TGTGCCAGCAGCTTAACCAGGGTTGGAAACACCATATATTTT. It codes for CASSLTRVGNTIYF.

The rearrangement joins TRBV27 to TRBJ2-5, with TRBD2 matching over 8 bases. Germline CDR1 is MNHEY and CDR2 is SMNVEV (reference sequence). The CDR3 has 15 amino acids. Trimming took 0 bases from V and 6 from J; bases not matched to a gene: 6. In DNA, the CDR3 is TGTGCCAGCAGTTTATCGTATCGGGGGGGAAAGACCCAGTACTTC. Its translation is CASSLSYRGGKTQYF.

The chain uses TRBV5-1 and TRBJ1-2, with TRBD1 matching over 8 bases. CDR3 length: 15 residues. J was trimmed by 4 bases and V by 1 base; bases with no gene match: 6. CDR1 and CDR2 (germline): SGHRS, YFSETQ. The CDR3 loop is CASSLRAGGSYGYTF. DNA of the CDR3: TGCGCCAGCAGCTTGCGTGCAGGGGGCAGCTATGGCTACACCTTC.

This clonotype was picked up a small number of times. The chain has TRBV27 and TRBJ1-6, with D possibly TRBD1 on 5 matching bases. Germline V CDR1 and CDR2: MNHEY, SMNVEV (reference sequence). The V end was cut by 4 bases, the J end by 10 bases, with 14 bases between. The CDR3 loop spans 14 amino acids. The CDR3 DNA sequence: TGTGCCAGCAGTTGGCCCCCGAAGGGGTCACCCCTCCACTTT. Its protein product is CASSWPPKGSPLHF.

This chain connects TRBV7-6 to TRBJ1-1, with D unresolved. The CDR3 is 13 residues long. Trimming stripped 5 bases from V and 4 bases from J, with 11 bases between. Germline CDR1 and CDR2: SGHVS and FNYEAQ. This CDR3 is CASSAKVGTEAFF. As DNA, the CDR3 is TGTGCCAGCAGCGCTAAAGTAGGCACTGAAGCTTTCTTT.

The CDR3 loop reads CATTGQGTGELFF. The CDR3 nucleotides are TGTGCCACCACAGGACAGGGCACCGGGGAGCTGTTTTTT. V is TRBV24-1 and J is TRBJ2-2, with 8 nucleotides matching TRBD1. V shed 8 bases and J 4 bases; nucleotides not matched to a gene: 2. The germline CDR1 and CDR2 sequences are KGHDR and SFDVKD. This CDR3 comprises 13 residues.